This T cell receptor (beta chain) emerged from a study of identical twins. The V end was cut by 5 bases, the J end by 2 bases, with 15 bases between. CDR3 size: 15 residues. Germline V CDR1 and CDR2: SGHVS, FQNEAQ. TCRdb reprocessed the 5' RACE reads with MiXCR, giving one entry per CDR3 protein. In the table there are approximately 150,000 distinct CDR3 sequences, roughly 3.5% of which are singletons. Study findings and constraints: Its conclusions, products of cross-sectional statistical analysis, did not come from following the same donors.

On this clonotype itself: Its matching antigen is unknown.

The chain recombines TRBV7-8 with TRBJ2-5; D unresolved. This clonotype originated in a man younger than 30 in good health. The sequencing sample was made of memory T cells sorted from blood. The chain's CDR3 is CASSADLIDQETQYF. The CDR3 DNA reads as TGTGCCAGCAGCGCCGACTTAATCGATCAAGAGACCCAGTACTTC.